The rows below give T cell receptor beta chains drawn from one sample of a study of PD-L1 blockade in urothelial cancer. The assay was immunoSEQ multiplex PCR, and TCRdb's table has in-frame clones only and misses some. The sample lists tens of thousands of clones; just over 85% were seen once. The source was PBMCs, collected around atezolizumab (anti-PD-L1) treatment. Receptors originate from a man aged 45-65 years with urothelial cancer. CDR3s include the opening cysteine and the closing phenylalanine or tryptophan. Fields, in order: V gene, D gene, clone size, J gene, CDR3 protein, CDR3 DNA. D genes are given only for firm matches. The listing skips clone size in some rows; elsewhere it reads once, few, many or a size class.

TRBV6-5,TRBD1,.,TRBJ2-7,CASRAGQGLREQYF,TGTGCCAGCAGGGCGGGACAGGGGCTGAGGGAGCAGTACTTC
TRBV4-2,.,.,TRBJ1-2,CASSQFPRDKYNYGYTF,TGTGCCAGCAGCCAATTTCCCCGGGACAAATATAACTATGGCTACACCTTC
TRBV7-9,TRBD2,.,TRBJ2-1,CASSGLAGASYNEQFF,TGTGCCAGCAGCGGACTAGCGGGAGCCTCCTACAATGAGCAGTTCTTC
TRBV19,TRBD1,.,TRBJ2-7,CASSQGAGPYEQYF,TGTGCCAGTAGCCAGGGGGCGGGCCCCTACGAGCAGTACTTC
TRBV7-2,TRBD1,.,TRBJ1-6,CASSLIDRGVSPLHF,TGTGCCAGCAGCTTAATCGACAGGGGGGTTTCACCCCTCCACTTT
TRBV19,.,.,TRBJ1-5,CASSVSSDQPQHF,TGTGCCAGTAGTGTATCTTCTGATCAGCCCCAGCATTTT
TRBV7-9,.,.,TRBJ2-3,CASSQGSTDTQYF,TGTGCCAGCAGCCAGGGGAGCACAGATACGCAGTATTTT
TRBV7-2,.,.,TRBJ1-6,CASSLASAYNSPLHF,TGTGCCAGCAGCTTAGCCTCAGCGTATAATTCACCCCTCCACTTT
TRBV29-1,.,once,TRBJ2-3,CSGGDTDTQYF,TGCAGCGGCGGGGACACAGATACGCAGTATTTT
TRBV2,.,.,TRBJ1-2,CASSDSGAFGYTF,TGTGCCAGCAGTGACTCAGGGGCGTTCGGCTACACCTTC
TRBV11-2,TRBD1,.,TRBJ2-7,CASRGQVSYEQYF,TGTGCCAGCAGGGGACAGGTTTCCTACGAGCAGTACTTC
TRBV21-1,.,.,TRBJ2-6,CASSPRGSTGANVLTF,TGTGCCAGCAGCCCCCGGGGGAGCACTGGGGCCAACGTCCTGACTTTC
TRBV19,.,.,TRBJ2-7,CASSGSYSYEQYF,TGTGCCAGTAGTGGCAGTTACTCCTACGAGCAGTACTTC
TRBV6-5,.,.,TRBJ1-6,CATRRGSPSPLHF,TGTGCCACCCGAAGGGGGTCCCCTTCGCCCCTCCACTTT
TRBV11-2,.,.,TRBJ1-6,CASSYGQNHNSPLHF,TGTGCCAGCAGTTACGGACAGAATCATAATTCACCCCTCCACTTT
TRBV30,.,.,TRBJ1-1,CAWTAGGKTEAFF,TGTGCCTGGACAGCGGGGGGCAAGACTGAAGCTTTCTTT
TRBV28,TRBD2,.,TRBJ2-1,CASRPLGGSSYNEQFF,TGTGCCAGCAGACCACTGGGGGGGAGCTCCTACAATGAGCAGTTCTTC
TRBV28,.,few,TRBJ1-1,CASTLYTEAFF,TGTGCCAGCACCCTATACACTGAAGCTTTCTTT
TRBV30,.,.,TRBJ1-6,CAWSVQVNSPLHF,TGTGCCTGGAGTGTACAAGTGAATTCACCCCTCCACTTT
TRBV18,TRBD2,.,TRBJ2-5,CASSPRSAGEETQYF,TGTGCCAGCTCACCACGGTCAGCGGGAGAAGAGACCCAGTACTTC
TRBV7-3,.,.,TRBJ2-5,CASSFLGGVETQYF,TGTGCCAGCAGCTTTCTCGGGGGAGTAGAGACCCAGTACTTC
TRBV9,TRBD2,.,TRBJ2-1,CASSAMGGSSYNEQFF,TGTGCCAGCAGCGCCATGGGAGGGTCCTCCTACAATGAGCAGTTCTTC
TRBV6-5,TRBD2,.,TRBJ2-3,CASRLAGETDTQYF,TGTGCCAGCAGACTAGCGGGAGAGACAGATACGCAGTATTTT
TRBV4-1,TRBD2,.,TRBJ2-7,CASSPPGLAQEEQYF,TGCGCCAGCAGCCCTCCGGGACTAGCACAGGAAGAGCAGTACTTC
TRBV6-1,.,.,TRBJ2-7,CASSESVGDTYEQYF,TGTGCCAGCAGTGAATCCGTCGGTGACACCTACGAGCAGTACTTC
TRBV5-1,.,.,TRBJ1-1,CASSLEGHTEAFF,TGCGCCAGCAGCTTGGAGGGGCACACTGAAGCTTTCTTT
TRBV6-6,.,.,TRBJ1-2,CASSPQGRSYGYTF,TGTGCCAGCAGTCCACAGGGTCGGTCCTATGGCTACACCTTC
TRBV5-1,TRBD2,.,TRBJ2-3,CASSLATSGSTDTQYF,TGCGCCAGCAGCTTGGCGACTAGCGGGAGCACAGATACGCAGTATTTT